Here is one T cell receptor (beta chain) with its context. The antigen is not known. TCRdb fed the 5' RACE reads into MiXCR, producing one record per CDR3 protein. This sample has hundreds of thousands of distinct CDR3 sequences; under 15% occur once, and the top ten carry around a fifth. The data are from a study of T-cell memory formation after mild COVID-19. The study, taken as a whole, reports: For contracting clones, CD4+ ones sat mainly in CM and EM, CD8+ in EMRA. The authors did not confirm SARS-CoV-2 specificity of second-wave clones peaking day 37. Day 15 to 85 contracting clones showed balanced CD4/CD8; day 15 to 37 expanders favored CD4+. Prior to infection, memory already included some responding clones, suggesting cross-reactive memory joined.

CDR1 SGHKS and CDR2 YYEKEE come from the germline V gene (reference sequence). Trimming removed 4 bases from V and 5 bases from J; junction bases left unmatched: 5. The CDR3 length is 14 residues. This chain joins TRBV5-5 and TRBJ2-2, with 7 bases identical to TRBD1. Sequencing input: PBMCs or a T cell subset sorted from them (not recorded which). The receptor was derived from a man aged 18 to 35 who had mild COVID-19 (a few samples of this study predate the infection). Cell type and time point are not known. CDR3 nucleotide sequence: TGTGCCAGCAGCGAGGGGGCGAGGACCGGGGAGCTGTTTTTT. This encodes CASSEGARTGELFF.